These T cell receptor beta chains were read from a single sample in a study of radiation and T cells in renal cell carcinoma. The table came from immunoSEQ multiplex PCR; TCRdb's copy has only in-frame clones and leaves some out. The table includes some 78,000 clones, about nine tenths detected once. Sequenced here: blood, sampled from a patient whose treatment included radiotherapy and nephrectomy. The receptors derive from a woman in her 70s with renal cell carcinoma. Each CDR3 is given with its conserved first and last residue. Each record gives: CDR3 DNA, CDR3 protein, J gene, D gene, clone size, V gene. D genes are given only for firm matches. Part of the rows lack a size; the others show once, few, many or a class for expanded clones.

cdr3_nt: TGCGCCAGCAGTATCGGGGGGGCCTGGGAGACCCAGTACTTC; cdr3_aa: CASSIGGAWETQYF; j_call: TRBJ2-5; d_call: TRBD2; clone_size: .; v_call: TRBV5-1
cdr3_nt: TGTGCCAGCAGCTTGACGGACAGGAGTAATTCACCCCTCCACTTT; cdr3_aa: CASSLTDRSNSPLHF; j_call: TRBJ1-6; d_call: TRBD1; clone_size: .; v_call: TRBV5-6
cdr3_nt: TGTGCCAGCAGTCTTGCGGGGGCGGGCGAGCAGTACTTC; cdr3_aa: CASSLAGAGEQYF; j_call: TRBJ2-7; d_call: .; clone_size: .; v_call: TRBV25-1
cdr3_nt: TGTGCCAGCAGCCGTCAAGGCAGATCCTACTCTGGAAACACCATATATTTT; cdr3_aa: CASSRQGRSYSGNTIYF; j_call: TRBJ1-3; d_call: .; clone_size: .; v_call: TRBV11-2
cdr3_nt: TGTGCCAGCAGTTTAGTGGAGAGGAGCACTGAAGCTTTCTTT; cdr3_aa: CASSLVERSTEAFF; j_call: TRBJ1-1; d_call: .; clone_size: .; v_call: TRBV28
cdr3_nt: TGTGCCAGCAGCACCGGCGGTGGCACAGATACGCAGTATTTT; cdr3_aa: CASSTGGGTDTQYF; j_call: TRBJ2-3; d_call: .; clone_size: .; v_call: TRBV5-4
cdr3_nt: TGTGCCAGCAGTGAAAAGGTGGCAGGGAGCTCCTATAATTCACCCCTCCACTTT; cdr3_aa: CASSEKVAGSSYNSPLHF; j_call: TRBJ1-6; d_call: .; clone_size: .; v_call: TRBV6-1
cdr3_nt: TGTGCCAGCAGTCTTGGAAGGCTCGGGGGACACGCCATGAACACTGAAGCTTTCTTT; cdr3_aa: CASSLGRLGGHAMNTEAFF; j_call: TRBJ1-1; d_call: .; clone_size: few; v_call: TRBV28
cdr3_nt: TGCGCCAGCAGCCCGGACGGAGACTATAATTCACCCCTCCACTTT; cdr3_aa: CASSPDGDYNSPLHF; j_call: TRBJ1-6; d_call: .; clone_size: .; v_call: TRBV5-1
cdr3_nt: TGTGCCAGCAGCATATTTGGAAGAGAAGCTTTCTTT; cdr3_aa: CASSIFGREAFF; j_call: TRBJ1-1; d_call: .; clone_size: once; v_call: TRBV6-1
cdr3_nt: TGTGCCAGCAGTGTGACAGGGGGAATGGGCTACGAGCAGTACTTC; cdr3_aa: CASSVTGGMGYEQYF; j_call: TRBJ2-7; d_call: TRBD1; clone_size: .; v_call: TRBV2
cdr3_nt: TGTGCCAGCAGCTTTTCTGCGGGGTCGGTTTACGAGCAGTACTTC; cdr3_aa: CASSFSAGSVYEQYF; j_call: TRBJ2-7; d_call: .; clone_size: once; v_call: TRBV11-3
cdr3_nt: TGTGCCTGGAGTGCCAAGGGGGGTCAGCCCCAGCATTTT; cdr3_aa: CAWSAKGGQPQHF; j_call: TRBJ1-5; d_call: .; clone_size: .; v_call: TRBV30
cdr3_nt: TGTGCCACCCGGGACAGAACAATGAACACTGAAGCTTTCTTT; cdr3_aa: CATRDRTMNTEAFF; j_call: TRBJ1-1; d_call: TRBD1; clone_size: .; v_call: TRBV5-4
cdr3_nt: TGTGCCAGCAGCAACTACCTACGGACTAGCGTCCAAGAGACCCAGTACTTC; cdr3_aa: CASSNYLRTSVQETQYF; j_call: TRBJ2-5; d_call: TRBD2; clone_size: .; v_call: TRBV11-3
cdr3_nt: TGTGCCAGCAGCGCCGGTGGGACCGCAGGAAACACCATATATTTT; cdr3_aa: CASSAGGTAGNTIYF; j_call: TRBJ1-3; d_call: .; clone_size: .; v_call: TRBV9
cdr3_nt: TGTGCCAGCAGCTTAGGGACAGGGAGCTACGAGCAGTACTTC; cdr3_aa: CASSLGTGSYEQYF; j_call: TRBJ2-7; d_call: TRBD1; clone_size: .; v_call: TRBV7-9
cdr3_nt: TGCAGCGCGGGACAAGGCCTTCCCGTTTTGAACACTGAAGCTTTCTTT; cdr3_aa: CSAGQGLPVLNTEAFF; j_call: TRBJ1-1; d_call: .; clone_size: once; v_call: TRBV29-1
cdr3_nt: TGTGCCAGCGGCCGACTAGCGGCCACAGATACGCAGTATTTT; cdr3_aa: CASGRLAATDTQYF; j_call: TRBJ2-3; d_call: TRBD2; clone_size: .; v_call: TRBV2
cdr3_nt: TGTGCCAGCAGGCGAAGCGGGGGGGCCGCCGAGCAGTACTTC; cdr3_aa: CASRRSGGAAEQYF; j_call: TRBJ2-7; d_call: TRBD2; clone_size: once; v_call: TRBV28
cdr3_nt: TGTGCCAGCAGTTTAAGGGGCAGGGCGGGCTATGGCTACACCTTC; cdr3_aa: CASSLRGRAGYGYTF; j_call: TRBJ1-2; d_call: .; clone_size: .; v_call: TRBV27
cdr3_nt: TGTGCCAGCAGTTTATCTAGACAGGGGATATATGGCTACACCTTC; cdr3_aa: CASSLSRQGIYGYTF; j_call: TRBJ1-2; d_call: TRBD1; clone_size: .; v_call: TRBV28
cdr3_nt: TGTGCCAGCAGTGAAACGGTGGCCAATACTAACTATGGCTACACCTTC; cdr3_aa: CASSETVANTNYGYTF; j_call: TRBJ1-2; d_call: .; clone_size: .; v_call: TRBV6-1
cdr3_nt: TGTGCCAGCAGCCAAGAGAGGACAAGAAACTATGGCTACACCTTC; cdr3_aa: CASSQERTRNYGYTF; j_call: TRBJ1-2; d_call: .; clone_size: .; v_call: TRBV4-2
cdr3_nt: TGTGCCAGCAGTCCCTCTCGTAATCAGCCCCAGCATTTT; cdr3_aa: CASSPSRNQPQHF; j_call: TRBJ1-5; d_call: .; clone_size: .; v_call: TRBV28
cdr3_nt: TGTGCCAGCAGTCACGGGACAGAGAGCACAGATACGCAGTATTTT; cdr3_aa: CASSHGTESTDTQYF; j_call: TRBJ2-3; d_call: TRBD1; clone_size: once; v_call: TRBV11-3
cdr3_nt: TGTGCCAGCAGCCGGACAGCAACTAATGAAAAACTGTTTTTT; cdr3_aa: CASSRTATNEKLFF; j_call: TRBJ1-4; d_call: .; clone_size: .; v_call: TRBV5-5
cdr3_nt: TGTGCCAGCAGCTTGGTTGAAGCTTTCTTT; cdr3_aa: CASSLVEAFF; j_call: TRBJ1-1; d_call: .; clone_size: once; v_call: TRBV7-2
cdr3_nt: TGTGCCAGCAGCTTAGAATTCACTAGCACAGATACGCAGTATTTT; cdr3_aa: CASSLEFTSTDTQYF; j_call: TRBJ2-3; d_call: .; clone_size: .; v_call: TRBV11-2
cdr3_nt: TGTGCCAGCAGCGAATCCTCCGGGACGGTGATACTGGAGCAGTACTTC; cdr3_aa: CASSESSGTVILEQYF; j_call: TRBJ2-5; d_call: .; clone_size: .; v_call: TRBV9
cdr3_nt: TGTGCCAGCAGACCGATGACGGTGCCGAACACTGAAGCTTTCTTT; cdr3_aa: CASRPMTVPNTEAFF; j_call: TRBJ1-1; d_call: .; clone_size: .; v_call: TRBV5-6
cdr3_nt: TGCAGTGCAGCGGGGTTGGGTGAAGCTTTCTTT; cdr3_aa: CSAAGLGEAFF; j_call: TRBJ1-1; d_call: .; clone_size: .; v_call: TRBV20-1
cdr3_nt: TGTGCCAGTAGTACGGGCGGGGGGGCGGCCTACAATGAGCAGTTCTTC; cdr3_aa: CASSTGGGAAYNEQFF; j_call: TRBJ2-1; d_call: TRBD2; clone_size: once; v_call: TRBV19
cdr3_nt: TGCGCCAGCAGGGCTAGCGGGGGGGTCGAGACCCAGTACTTC; cdr3_aa: CASRASGGVETQYF; j_call: TRBJ2-5; d_call: TRBD2; clone_size: .; v_call: TRBV5-1
cdr3_nt: TGTGCCAGCAGCTTGGGACAGTTTAATGAAAAACTGTTTTTT; cdr3_aa: CASSLGQFNEKLFF; j_call: TRBJ1-4; d_call: TRBD1; clone_size: .; v_call: TRBV7-6
cdr3_nt: TGTGCCAGCAGCTTAGGCAATACAGGGCGGGCTGAAGCTTTCTTT; cdr3_aa: CASSLGNTGRAEAFF; j_call: TRBJ1-1; d_call: .; clone_size: .; v_call: TRBV7-8